The clone carrying this TCR beta chain has only a few counts. Its specificity is not known. TCRdb fed the reads into MiXCR, producing one record per CDR3 protein. The sample shows about half a million distinct CDR3 sequences, around a third of them seen only once. This specimen belongs to a study of T cell repertoires in cytomegalovirus infection. Study overall: A matching HLA type, together with CMV infection, was signaled by public TCR beta signatures. The study's findings and limits: Carriage of CMV together with the relevant HLA was identifiable through cumulative public TCR beta family frequency.

Deletions cut 5 bases from V and 10 bases from J, with 17 bases between. The V gene's germline CDR1 is DFQATT and CDR2 SNEGSKA (reference sequence). There are 12 residues in the CDR3. The rearrangement joins TRBV20-1 to TRBJ1-1; weak D call: TRBD1 (5 bases). The source of this sequence is a human donor in good health (CMV status not recorded). Some clones in this sample may be carry-over from other donors' samples. The sample here was cultured PBMCs, taken from culture after CMV antigen stimulation. The CDR3: CSASPRAARAFF. The CDR3 DNA reads TGCAGTGCTTCACCCAGGGCGGCGCGAGCTTTCTTT.